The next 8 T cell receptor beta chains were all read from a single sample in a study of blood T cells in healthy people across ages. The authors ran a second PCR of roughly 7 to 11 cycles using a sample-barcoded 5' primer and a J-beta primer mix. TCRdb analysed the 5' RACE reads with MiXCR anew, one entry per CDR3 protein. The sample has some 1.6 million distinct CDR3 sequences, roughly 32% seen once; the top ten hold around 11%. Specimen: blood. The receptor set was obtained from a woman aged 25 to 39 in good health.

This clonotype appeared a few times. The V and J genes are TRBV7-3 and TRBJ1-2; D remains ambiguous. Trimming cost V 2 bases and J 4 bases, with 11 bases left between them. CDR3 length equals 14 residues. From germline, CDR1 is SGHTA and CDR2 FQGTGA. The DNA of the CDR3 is TGTGCCAGCAGCTTACAAGGAAAGTCCTATGGCTACACCTTC. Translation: CASSLQGKSYGYTF. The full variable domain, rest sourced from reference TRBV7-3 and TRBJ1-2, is GAGVSQTPSNKVTEKGKYVELRCDPISGHTALYWYRQSLGQGPEFLIYFQGTGAADDSGLPNDRFFAVRPEGSVSTLKIQRTERGDSAVYLCASSLQGKSYGYTFGSGTRLTVV.

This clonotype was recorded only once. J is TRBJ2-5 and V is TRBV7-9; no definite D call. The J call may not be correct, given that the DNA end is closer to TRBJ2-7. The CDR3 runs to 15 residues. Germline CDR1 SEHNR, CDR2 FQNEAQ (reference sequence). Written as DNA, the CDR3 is TGTGCCAGCAGCTTAGGGCGTAGTTCGACCTACGAGCAGTACTTC. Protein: CASSLGRSSTYEQYF.

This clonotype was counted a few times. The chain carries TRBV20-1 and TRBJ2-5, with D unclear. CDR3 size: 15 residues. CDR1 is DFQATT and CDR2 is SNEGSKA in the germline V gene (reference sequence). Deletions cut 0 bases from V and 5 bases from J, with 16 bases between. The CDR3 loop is CSARDPHRIGETQYF. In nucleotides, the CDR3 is TGCAGTGCTAGAGATCCTCATAGGATCGGGGAGACCCAGTACTTC.

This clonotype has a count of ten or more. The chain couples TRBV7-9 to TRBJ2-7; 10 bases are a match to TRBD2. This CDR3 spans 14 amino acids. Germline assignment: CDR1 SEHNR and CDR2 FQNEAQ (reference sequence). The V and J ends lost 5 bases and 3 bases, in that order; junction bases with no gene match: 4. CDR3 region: CASSPLAGVYEQYF. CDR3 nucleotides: TGTGCCAGCAGCCCCCTAGCGGGAGTCTACGAGCAGTACTTC.

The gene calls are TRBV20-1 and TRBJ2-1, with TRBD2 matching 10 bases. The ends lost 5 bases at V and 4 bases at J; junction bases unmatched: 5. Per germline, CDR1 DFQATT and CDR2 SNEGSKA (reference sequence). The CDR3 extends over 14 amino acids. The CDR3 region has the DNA TGCAGTGCTTTTAGCGGGAGGACGTACAATGAGCAGTTCTTC. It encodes CSAFSGRTYNEQFF.

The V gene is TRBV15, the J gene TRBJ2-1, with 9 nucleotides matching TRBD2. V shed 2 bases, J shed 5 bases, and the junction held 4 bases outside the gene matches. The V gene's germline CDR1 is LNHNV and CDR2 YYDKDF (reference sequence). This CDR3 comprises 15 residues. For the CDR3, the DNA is TGTGCCACCAGCAGACTAGCGGGAAATCACAATGAGCAGTTCTTC. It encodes CATSRLAGNHNEQFF. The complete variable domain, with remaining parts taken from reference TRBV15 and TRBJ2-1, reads DAMVIQNPRYQVTQFGKPVTLSCSQTLNHNVMYWYQQKSSQAPKLLFHYYDKDFNNEADTPDNFQSRRPNTSFCFLDIRSPGLGDTAMYLCATSRLAGNHNEQFFGPGTRLTVL.

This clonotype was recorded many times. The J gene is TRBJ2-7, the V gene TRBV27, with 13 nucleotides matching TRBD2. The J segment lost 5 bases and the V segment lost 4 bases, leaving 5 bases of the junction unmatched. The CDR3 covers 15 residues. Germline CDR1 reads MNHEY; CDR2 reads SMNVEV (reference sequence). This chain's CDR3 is CASSSGTSGINEQYF. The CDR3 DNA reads TGTGCCAGCAGTTCAGGGACTAGCGGGATTAACGAGCAGTACTTC.

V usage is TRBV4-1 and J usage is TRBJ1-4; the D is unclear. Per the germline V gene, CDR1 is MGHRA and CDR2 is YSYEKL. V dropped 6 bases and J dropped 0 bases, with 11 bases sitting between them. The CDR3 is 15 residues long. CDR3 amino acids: CASRPSYATNEKLFF. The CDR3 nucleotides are TGCGCCAGCAGACCTTCGTATGCAACTAATGAAAAACTGTTTTTT.